Sequencing of this T cell receptor beta chain was carried out in a study of shared clonotypes between healthy human individuals. Whole-study context: For every donor, three CD4 naive, three CD4 memory, two CD8 naive and one CD8 memory plates were used.

Using immunoSEQ multiplex PCR, the repertoire was profiled, and TCRdb retains in-frame clones only, with some absent. Of under 650,000 clones in the sample, roughly 95% were seen once. V was shortened by 8 bases and J by 0 bases, with 11 bases between the two germline ends. There are 13 residues in the CDR3. Germline V gene data show CDR1 as MNHEY and CDR2 as SVGAGI. The table lists this clone with a few counts. Into CD45RA+ naive and CD45RA-negative memory subsets, the CD4+ cells were split. The receptor was isolated from a woman in her twenties or thirties in good health. Sequencing was done on a sample of naive CD4+ T cells sorted from blood. Subset given: CD45RA+ positively selected. The chain combines TRBV6-5 with TRBJ2-7; no firm D call. The CDR3 region has the DNA TGTGCCAGCGCGTCGGATTACTCCTACGAGCAGTACTTC. It is translated as CASASDYSYEQYF.